The present entry profiles one T cell receptor (beta chain) with its context. The CDR3 contains 13 residues. Germline lookup yields CDR1 SGHRS and CDR2 YFSETQ. Deletions cut 0 bases from V and 4 bases from J, with 7 bases between. In TCRdb, the 5' RACE reads were re-called with MiXCR into one record per CDR3 protein. The sample has 140,000 or so distinct CDR3 sequences, roughly 21% seen once. The source of the sample is a study of T-cell memory formation after mild COVID-19. The material sequenced was PBMCs or a T cell subset sorted from them (not recorded which). This chain joins TRBV5-1 and TRBJ1-1; D ambiguous. This TCR was recovered from an adult woman who had mild COVID-19 (a few samples of this study predate the infection). Cell type and time point are not known. CDR3 sequence (DNA): TGCGCCAGCAGCTTGGCCGAGGGCACTGAAGCTTTCTTT. As protein: CASSLAEGTEAFF.